Below, one TCR beta chain is given with its context. Its target is unknown. Some clones are missing from TCRdb's copy, which holds only in-frame ones; the method was immunoSEQ multiplex PCR. This sample yields about 130,000 clones, of which 75% to 90% are seen a single time; around 1.1% belongs to the top ten. Germline V CDR1 and CDR2: SGHRS, YFSETQ. Trimming removed 0 bases from V and 6 bases from J; junction bases left unmatched: 7. The CDR3 consists of 16 residues. The data stem from a study of cytomegalovirus exposure and HLA in healthy donors. In the study overall: Both the 120 or so validation repertoires and the roughly 700 first-cohort repertoires used the same platform, as reported by a later analysis.

Findings of the study overall: Rarity marked most TCR sequences, yet some public TCRs occurred in many donors.

V is TRBV5-1 and J is TRBJ2-1; 9 bases fit TRBD2. Sequenced: PBMCs. The sequence derives from a woman aged 18-35 years in good health and CMV-seronegative. The CDR3 sequence: CASSLGGGRDTNEQFF. CDR3 sequence (DNA): TGCGCCAGCAGCTTGGGGGGCGGGAGGGATACCAATGAGCAGTTCTTC. Using reference TRBV5-1 and TRBJ2-1 for the parts outside the CDR3, the full variable domain is KAGVTQTPRYLIKTRGQQVTLSCSPISGHRSVSWYQQTPGQGLQFLFEYFSETQRNKGNFPGRFSGRQFSNSRSEMNVSTLELGDSALYLCASSLGGGRDTNEQFFGPGTRLTVL.